This TCR beta chain was identified during a study of OX40 agonist ivuxolimab in advanced cancers. Findings and caveats of the study: Also present in some nonresponders was a low level of normalized T-cell clonal expansion. At 0.1-3.0 mg/kg, partial responders had clonal expansion among the lowest observed.

TCRdb's copy holds only in-frame clones and misses some; the assay was immunoSEQ multiplex PCR. The sample contains 80,000 to 95,000 clones, about 86% of which appear only once. The CDR3 extends over 16 amino acids. The V end lost 5 bases, the J end lost 4 bases, and 21 bases lay between the germline ends. Germline CDR1 and CDR2: SGHDN and FVKESK. In regard to this clone: Its target is not known.

This sequence was found in an adult with an advanced solid tumor such as melanoma, head and neck, liver or kidney cancer. This specimen was CD4+ or CD8+ T cells sorted from blood, taken in a trial of the OX40 agonist ivuxolimab. The chain carries TRBV14 and TRBJ2-7; perhaps TRBD1 as D (5 bases). The CDR3 region is CASSESRGLSGYEQYF. The CDR3 DNA sequence: TGTGCCAGCAGCGAATCTAGGGGCCTTTCTGGATACGAGCAGTACTTC.